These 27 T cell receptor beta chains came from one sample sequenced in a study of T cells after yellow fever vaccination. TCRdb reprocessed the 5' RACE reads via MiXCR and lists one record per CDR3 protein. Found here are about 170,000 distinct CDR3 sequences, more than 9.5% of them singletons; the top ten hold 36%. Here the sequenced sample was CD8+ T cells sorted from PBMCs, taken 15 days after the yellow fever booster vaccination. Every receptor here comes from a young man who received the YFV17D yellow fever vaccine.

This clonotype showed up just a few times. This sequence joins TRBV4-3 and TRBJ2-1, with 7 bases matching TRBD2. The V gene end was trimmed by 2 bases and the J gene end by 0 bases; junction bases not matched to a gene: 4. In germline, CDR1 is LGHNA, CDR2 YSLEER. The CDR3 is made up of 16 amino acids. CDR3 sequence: CASSQWEGSSYNEQFF. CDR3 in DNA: TGCGCCAGCAGCCAATGGGAGGGTAGCTCCTACAATGAGCAGTTCTTC.

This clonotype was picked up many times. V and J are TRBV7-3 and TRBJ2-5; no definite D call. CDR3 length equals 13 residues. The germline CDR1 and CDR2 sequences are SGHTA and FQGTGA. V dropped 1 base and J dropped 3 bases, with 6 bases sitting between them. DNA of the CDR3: TGTGCCAGCAGCTTAAATGCGGAAGAGACCCAGTACTTC. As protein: CASSLNAEETQYF.

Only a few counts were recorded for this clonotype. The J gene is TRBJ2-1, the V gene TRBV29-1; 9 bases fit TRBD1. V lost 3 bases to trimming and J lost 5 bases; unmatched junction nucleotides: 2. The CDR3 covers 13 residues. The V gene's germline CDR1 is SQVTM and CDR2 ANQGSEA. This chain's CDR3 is CSVEGQGHNEQFF. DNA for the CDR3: TGCAGCGTTGAGGGACAGGGCCACAATGAGCAGTTCTTC.

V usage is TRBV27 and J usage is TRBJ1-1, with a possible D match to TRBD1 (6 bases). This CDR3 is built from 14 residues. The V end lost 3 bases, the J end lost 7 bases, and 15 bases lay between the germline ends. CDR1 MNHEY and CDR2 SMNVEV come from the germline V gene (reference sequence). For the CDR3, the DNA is TGTGCCAGCAGTTTCGCGGGGGCTGGGGGTGAAGCTTTCTTT. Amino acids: CASSFAGAGGEAFF.

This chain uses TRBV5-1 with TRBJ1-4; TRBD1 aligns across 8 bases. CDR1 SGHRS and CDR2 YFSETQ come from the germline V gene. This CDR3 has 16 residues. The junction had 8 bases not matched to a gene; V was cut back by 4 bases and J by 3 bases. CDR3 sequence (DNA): TGCGCCAGCAGCCAACGACAGGGGAAGGCTAATGAAAAACTGTTTTTT. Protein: CASSQRQGKANEKLFF.

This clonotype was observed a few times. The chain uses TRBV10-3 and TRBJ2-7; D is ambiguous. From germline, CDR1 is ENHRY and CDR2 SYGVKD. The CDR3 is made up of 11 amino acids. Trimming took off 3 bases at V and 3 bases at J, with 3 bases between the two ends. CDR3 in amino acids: CAISDLYEQYF. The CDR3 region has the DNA TGTGCCATCAGTGATCTCTACGAGCAGTACTTC.

CDR3 sequence reads: CASSLKGEKLFF. The CDR3 region has the DNA TGTGCCAGCAGCTTGAAGGGGGAAAAACTGTTTTTT. The chain couples TRBV7-9 to TRBJ1-4, with D possibly matching TRBD1 (5 bases). The germline CDR1 and CDR2 sequences are SEHNR and FQNEAQ (reference sequence). This CDR3 comprises 12 residues. V was pared by 3 bases and J by 8 bases, with 7 bases between.

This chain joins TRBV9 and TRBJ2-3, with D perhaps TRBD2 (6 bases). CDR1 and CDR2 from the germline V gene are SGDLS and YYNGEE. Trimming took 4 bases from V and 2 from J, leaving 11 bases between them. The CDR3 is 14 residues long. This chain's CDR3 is CASSPAGPTDTQYF. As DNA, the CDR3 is TGTGCCAGCAGCCCAGCGGGCCCCACAGATACGCAGTATTTT.

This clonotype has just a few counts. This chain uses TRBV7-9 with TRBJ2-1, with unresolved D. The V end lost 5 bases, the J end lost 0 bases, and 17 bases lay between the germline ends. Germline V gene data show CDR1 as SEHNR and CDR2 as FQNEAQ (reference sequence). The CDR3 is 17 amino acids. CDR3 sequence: CASSPPRGSFSYNEQFF. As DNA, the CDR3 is TGTGCCAGCAGCCCCCCCCGAGGCAGCTTCTCCTACAATGAGCAGTTCTTC.

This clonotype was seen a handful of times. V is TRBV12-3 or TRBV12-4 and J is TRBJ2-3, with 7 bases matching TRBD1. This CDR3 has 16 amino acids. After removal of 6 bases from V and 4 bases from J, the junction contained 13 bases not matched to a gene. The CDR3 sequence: CASSPPETGIADTQYF. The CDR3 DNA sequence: TGTGCCAGCAGCCCGCCTGAGACAGGGATTGCAGATACGCAGTATTTT.

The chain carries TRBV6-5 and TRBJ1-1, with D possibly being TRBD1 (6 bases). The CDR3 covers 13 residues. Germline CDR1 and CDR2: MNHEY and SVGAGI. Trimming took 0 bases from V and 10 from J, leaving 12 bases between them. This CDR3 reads CASSYSSRGAAFF. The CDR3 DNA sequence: TGTGCCAGCAGTTACTCGAGTAGGGGGGCAGCTTTCTTT.

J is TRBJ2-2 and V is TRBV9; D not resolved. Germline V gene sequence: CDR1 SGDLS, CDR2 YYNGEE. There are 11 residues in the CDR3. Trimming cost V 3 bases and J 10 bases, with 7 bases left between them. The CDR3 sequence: CASSAGLELFF. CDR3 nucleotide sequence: TGTGCCAGCAGCGCTGGCTTGGAGCTGTTTTTT.

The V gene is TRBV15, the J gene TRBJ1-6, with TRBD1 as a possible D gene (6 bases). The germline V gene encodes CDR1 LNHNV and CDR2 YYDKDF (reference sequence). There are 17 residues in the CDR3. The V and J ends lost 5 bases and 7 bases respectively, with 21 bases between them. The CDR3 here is CATSAGIGGFRNSPLHF. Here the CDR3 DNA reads TGTGCCACCAGCGCGGGAATAGGGGGTTTCAGGAATTCACCCCTCCACTTT.

CDR3 region: CASSSNSGGPLGTDTQYF. The DNA for the CDR3 is TGTGCCAGCAGCTCGAATAGCGGGGGGCCCCTTGGCACAGATACGCAGTATTTT. V is TRBV5-4 and J is TRBJ2-3, with 10 bases matching TRBD2. This CDR3 region has 18 residues. Looked up from germline, CDR1 is SGHNT and CDR2 is YYREEE (reference sequence). The ends lost 3 bases at V and 1 base at J; junction bases unmatched: 11.

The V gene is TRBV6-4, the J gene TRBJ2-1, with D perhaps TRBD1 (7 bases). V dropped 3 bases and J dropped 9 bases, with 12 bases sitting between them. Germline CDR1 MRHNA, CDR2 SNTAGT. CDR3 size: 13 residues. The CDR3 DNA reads TGTGCCAGCAGTGAGAGACAGGGAGGTGAGCAGTTCTTC. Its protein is CASSERQGGEQFF.

The CDR3 nucleotides are TGTGCCAGCAGACCGACAGGTTCCAACTATGGCTACACCTTC. This translates into CASRPTGSNYGYTF. The chain recombines TRBV11-2 with TRBJ1-2, with TRBD1 as a possible D gene (6 bases). Germline CDR1 reads SGHAT; CDR2 reads FQNNGV. CDR3 length: 14 amino acids. With 6 bases removed from V and 2 bases from J, the gap between germline ends came to 13 bases.

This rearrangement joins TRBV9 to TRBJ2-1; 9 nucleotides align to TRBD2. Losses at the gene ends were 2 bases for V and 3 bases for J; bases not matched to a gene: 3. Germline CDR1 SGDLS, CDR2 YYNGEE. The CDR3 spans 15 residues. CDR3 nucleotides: TGTGCCAGCAGCGTGGGCGGGGGGGTCTACAATGAGCAGTTCTTC. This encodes CASSVGGGVYNEQFF.

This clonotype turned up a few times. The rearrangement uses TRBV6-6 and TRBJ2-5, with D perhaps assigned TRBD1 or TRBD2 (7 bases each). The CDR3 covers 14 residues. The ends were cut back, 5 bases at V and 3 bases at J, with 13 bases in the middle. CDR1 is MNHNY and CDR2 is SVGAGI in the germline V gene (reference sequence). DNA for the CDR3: TGTGCCAGCAGTGGCAGGGGGGGCGAAGAGACCCAGTACTTC. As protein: CASSGRGGEETQYF.

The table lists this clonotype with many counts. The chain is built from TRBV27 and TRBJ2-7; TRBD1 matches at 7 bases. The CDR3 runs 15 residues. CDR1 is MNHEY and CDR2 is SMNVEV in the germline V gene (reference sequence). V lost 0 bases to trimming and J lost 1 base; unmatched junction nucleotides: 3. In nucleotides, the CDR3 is TGTGCCAGCAGTTTATCGGGGGACAGTTCCTACGAGCAGTACTTC. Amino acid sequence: CASSLSGDSSYEQYF.

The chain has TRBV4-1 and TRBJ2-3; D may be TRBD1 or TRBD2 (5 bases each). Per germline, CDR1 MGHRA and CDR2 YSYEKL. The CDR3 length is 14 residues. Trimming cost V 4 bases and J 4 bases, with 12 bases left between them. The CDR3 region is CASSLEGPPDTQYF. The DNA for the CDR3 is TGCGCCAGCAGCCTAGAGGGGCCGCCAGATACGCAGTATTTT.

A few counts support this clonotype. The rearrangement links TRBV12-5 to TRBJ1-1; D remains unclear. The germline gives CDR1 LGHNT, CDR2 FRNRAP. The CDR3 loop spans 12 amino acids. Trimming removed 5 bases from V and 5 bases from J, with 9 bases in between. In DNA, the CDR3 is TGTGCTAGTGGTCTGCTAGGGACTGAAGCTTTCTTT. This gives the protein CASGLLGTEAFF.

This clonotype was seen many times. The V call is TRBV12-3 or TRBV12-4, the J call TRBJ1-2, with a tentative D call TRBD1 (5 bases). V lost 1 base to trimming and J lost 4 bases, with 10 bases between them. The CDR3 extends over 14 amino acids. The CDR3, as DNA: TGTGCCAGCAGTTTAGGGCAGGGAGGCTATGGCTACACCTTC. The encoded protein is CASSLGQGGYGYTF.

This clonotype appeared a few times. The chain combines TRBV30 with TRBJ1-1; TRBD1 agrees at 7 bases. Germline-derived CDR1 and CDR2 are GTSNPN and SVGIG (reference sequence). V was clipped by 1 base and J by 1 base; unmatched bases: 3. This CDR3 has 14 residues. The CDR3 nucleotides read TGTGCCTGGAGTGGGCGACAGGGGAACACTGAAGCTTTCTTT. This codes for CAWSGRQGNTEAFF.

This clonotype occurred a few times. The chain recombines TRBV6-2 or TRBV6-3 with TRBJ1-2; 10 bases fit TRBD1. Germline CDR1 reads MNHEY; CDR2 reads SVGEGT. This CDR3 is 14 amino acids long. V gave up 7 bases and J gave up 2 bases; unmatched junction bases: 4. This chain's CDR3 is CASTGQGGNYGYTF. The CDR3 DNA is TGTGCCAGCACCGGACAGGGGGGAAACTATGGCTACACCTTC.

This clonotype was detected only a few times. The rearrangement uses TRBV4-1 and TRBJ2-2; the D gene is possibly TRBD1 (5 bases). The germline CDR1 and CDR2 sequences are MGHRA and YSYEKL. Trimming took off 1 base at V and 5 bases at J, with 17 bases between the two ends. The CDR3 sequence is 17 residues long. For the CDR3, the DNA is TGCGCCAGCAGCCAAGGACCCCCCGCAGGGCGGACCGGGGAGCTGTTTTTT. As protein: CASSQGPPAGRTGELFF.

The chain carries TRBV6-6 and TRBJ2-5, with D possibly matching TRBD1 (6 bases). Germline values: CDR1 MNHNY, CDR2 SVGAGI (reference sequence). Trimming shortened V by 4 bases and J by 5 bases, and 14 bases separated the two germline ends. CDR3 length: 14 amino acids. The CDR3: CASSSTGFGETQYF. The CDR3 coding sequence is TGTGCCAGCAGTTCTACAGGGTTTGGGGAGACCCAGTACTTC.

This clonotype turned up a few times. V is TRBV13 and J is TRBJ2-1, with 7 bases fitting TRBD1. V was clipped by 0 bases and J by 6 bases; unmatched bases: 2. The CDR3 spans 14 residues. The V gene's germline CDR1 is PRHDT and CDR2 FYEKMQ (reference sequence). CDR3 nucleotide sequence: TGTGCCAGCAGCTTAGGAGGGGGCCGCAATGAGCAGTTCTTC. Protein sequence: CASSLGGGRNEQFF.